The rows below give T cell receptor beta chains drawn from one sample of a study of graft-versus-host responses after intestinal transplantation. Some clones are missing from TCRdb's copy, which holds only in-frame ones; the method was immunoSEQ multiplex PCR. The table shows approximately 100,000 clones, with roughly 82% occurring only once. This sample comprised PBMCs, obtained 255 days after intestinal transplant. The receptor source for this set is a human patient who received an intestinal transplant, so some T cells may come from the graft donor. Both conserved end residues are part of each CDR3. Fields, in order: J gene, D gene, V gene, clone size, CDR3 protein, CDR3 DNA. The D gene is left open where the match is weak. The size field is filled for only some rows; it gives once, few, many or a size class.

J: TRBJ2-1; D: TRBD2; V: TRBV27; size: NA; CDR3: CASSGRYNERGGPEHNEQFF; DNA: TGTGCCAGCAGTGGGCGATATAATGAGCGGGGAGGCCCGGAGCACAATGAGCAGTTCTTC
J: TRBJ1-1; D: NA; V: TRBV27; size: NA; CDR3: CASSLSVNTEAFF; DNA: TGTGCCAGCAGTTTATCAGTGAACACTGAAGCTTTCTTT
J: TRBJ1-2; D: NA; V: TRBV9; size: NA; CDR3: CASSEGGLGGYTF; DNA: TGTGCCAGCAGCGAAGGGGGGCTAGGCGGCTACACCTTC
J: TRBJ1-1; D: TRBD1; V: TRBV6-1; size: NA; CDR3: CASSDELQGGRAEAFF; DNA: TGTGCCAGCAGTGACGAGCTCCAGGGGGGAAGGGCTGAAGCTTTCTTT
J: TRBJ2-3; D: TRBD1; V: TRBV5-1; size: NA; CDR3: CASSLWGQGAADTQYF; DNA: TGCGCCAGCAGCTTGTGGGGACAGGGGGCGGCAGATACGCAGTATTTT
J: TRBJ2-1; D: NA; V: TRBV4-2; size: NA; CDR3: CASSHVGYNEQFF; DNA: TGTGCCAGCAGCCATGTGGGATACAATGAGCAGTTCTTC
J: TRBJ1-4; D: NA; V: TRBV7-3; size: once; CDR3: CASSLWGSANEKLFF; DNA: TGTGCCAGCAGCTTATGGGGGAGCGCTAATGAAAAACTGTTTTTT
J: TRBJ2-7; D: NA; V: TRBV28; size: NA; CDR3: CASSFGAGEQYF; DNA: TGTGCCAGCAGTTTTGGGGCCGGCGAGCAGTACTTC
J: TRBJ1-2; D: TRBD1; V: TRBV19; size: NA; CDR3: CASSPWGQGAILGYTF; DNA: TGTGCCAGTAGTCCCTGGGGACAGGGGGCAATACTCGGCTACACCTTC
J: TRBJ2-3; D: TRBD2; V: TRBV10-3; size: NA; CDR3: CAISESRWSGALTDTQYF; DNA: TGTGCCATCAGTGAGTCGAGATGGAGCGGGGCTCTCACAGATACGCAGTATTTT
J: TRBJ1-2; D: TRBD1; V: TRBV25-1; size: NA; CDR3: CASTETGLDGYTF; DNA: TGTGCCAGTACCGAGACAGGGCTGGATGGCTACACCTTC